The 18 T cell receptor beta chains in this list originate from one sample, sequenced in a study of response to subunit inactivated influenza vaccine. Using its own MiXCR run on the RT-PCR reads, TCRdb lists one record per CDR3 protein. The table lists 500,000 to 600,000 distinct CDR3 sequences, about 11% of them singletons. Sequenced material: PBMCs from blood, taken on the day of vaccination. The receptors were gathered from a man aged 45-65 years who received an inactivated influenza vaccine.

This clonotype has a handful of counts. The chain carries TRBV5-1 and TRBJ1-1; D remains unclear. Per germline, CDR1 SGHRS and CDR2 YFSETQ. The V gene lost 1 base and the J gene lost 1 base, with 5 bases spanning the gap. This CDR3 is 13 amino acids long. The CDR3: CASSLHENTEAFF. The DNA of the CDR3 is TGCGCCAGCAGCTTGCACGAGAACACTGAAGCTTTCTTT.

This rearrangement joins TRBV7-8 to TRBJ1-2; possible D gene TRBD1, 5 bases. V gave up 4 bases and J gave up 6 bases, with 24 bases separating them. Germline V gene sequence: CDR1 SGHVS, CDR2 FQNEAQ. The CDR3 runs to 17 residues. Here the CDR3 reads CASSSLARQGASNGYTF. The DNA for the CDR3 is TGTGCCAGCAGCTCTTTGGCCAGGCAGGGCGCTTCAAATGGCTACACCTTC.

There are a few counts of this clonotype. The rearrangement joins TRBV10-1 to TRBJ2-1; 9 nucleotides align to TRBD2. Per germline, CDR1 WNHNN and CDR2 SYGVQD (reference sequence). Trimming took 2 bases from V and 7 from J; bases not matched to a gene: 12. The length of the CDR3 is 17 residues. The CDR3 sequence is CASSEMAGGPWVNEQFF. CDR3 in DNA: TGCGCCAGCAGTGAGATGGCGGGAGGGCCCTGGGTGAATGAGCAGTTCTTC.

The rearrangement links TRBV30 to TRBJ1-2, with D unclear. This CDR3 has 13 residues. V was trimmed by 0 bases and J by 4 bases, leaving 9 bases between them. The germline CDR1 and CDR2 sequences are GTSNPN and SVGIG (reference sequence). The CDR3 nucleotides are TGTGCCTGGAGTGTACTGCTTACCTATGGCTACACCTTC. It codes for CAWSVLLTYGYTF.

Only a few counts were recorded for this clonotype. DNA of the CDR3: TGTGCCAGCAGTTTAGAGGGCGGGACGACCTACGAGCAGTACTTC. This translates into CASSLEGGTTYEQYF. The chain couples TRBV12-3 or TRBV12-4 to TRBJ2-7, with D maybe TRBD2 (6 bases). Trimming removed 1 base from V and 2 bases from J, with 12 bases in between. The length of the CDR3 is 15 residues.

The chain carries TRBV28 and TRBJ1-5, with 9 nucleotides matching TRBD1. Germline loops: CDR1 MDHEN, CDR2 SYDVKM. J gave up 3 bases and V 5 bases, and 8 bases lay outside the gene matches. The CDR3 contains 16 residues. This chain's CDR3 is CASSPWTGEVNQPQHF. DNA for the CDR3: TGTGCCAGCAGTCCGTGGACAGGGGAGGTCAATCAGCCCCAGCATTTT.

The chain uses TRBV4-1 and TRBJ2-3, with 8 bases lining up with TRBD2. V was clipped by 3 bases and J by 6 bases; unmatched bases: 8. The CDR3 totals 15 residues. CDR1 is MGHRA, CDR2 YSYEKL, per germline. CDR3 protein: CASSHGTAGGDTQYF. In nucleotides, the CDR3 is TGCGCCAGCAGCCACGGGACGGCGGGGGGCGATACGCAGTATTTT.

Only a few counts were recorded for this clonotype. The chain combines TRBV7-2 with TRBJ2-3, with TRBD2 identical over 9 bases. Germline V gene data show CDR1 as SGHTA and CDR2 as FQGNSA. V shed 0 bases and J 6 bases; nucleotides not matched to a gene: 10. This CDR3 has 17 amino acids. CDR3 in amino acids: CASSLASASGRIDTQYF. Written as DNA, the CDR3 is TGTGCCAGCAGCTTAGCATCGGCCAGCGGGAGGATCGATACGCAGTATTTT.

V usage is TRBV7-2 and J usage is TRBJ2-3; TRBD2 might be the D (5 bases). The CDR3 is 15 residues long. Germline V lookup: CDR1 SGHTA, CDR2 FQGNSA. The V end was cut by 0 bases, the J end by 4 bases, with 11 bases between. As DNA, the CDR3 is TGTGCCAGCAGCTTAGCGCCCCCTAGCTCAGATACGCAGTATTTT. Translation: CASSLAPPSSDTQYF.

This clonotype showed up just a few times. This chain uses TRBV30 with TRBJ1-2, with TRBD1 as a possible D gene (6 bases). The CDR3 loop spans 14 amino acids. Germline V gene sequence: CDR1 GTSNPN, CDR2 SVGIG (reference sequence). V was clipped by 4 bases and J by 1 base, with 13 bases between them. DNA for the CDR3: TGTGCCTGGATTTGGGACACCTTTAACTATGGCTACACCTTC. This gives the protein CAWIWDTFNYGYTF. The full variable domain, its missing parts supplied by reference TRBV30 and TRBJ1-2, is SQTIHQWPATLVQPVGSPLSLECTVEGTSNPNLYWYRQAAGRGLQLLFYSVGIGQISSEVPQNLSASRPQDRQFILSSKKLLLSDSGFYLCAWIWDTFNYGYTFGSGTRLTVV.

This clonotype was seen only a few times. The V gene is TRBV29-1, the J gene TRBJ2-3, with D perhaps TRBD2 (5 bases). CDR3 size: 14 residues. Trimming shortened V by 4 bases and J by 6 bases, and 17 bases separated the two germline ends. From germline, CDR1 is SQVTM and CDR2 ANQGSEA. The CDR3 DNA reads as TGCAGCGTTGCTGGCACCCAAACGGGGGATACGCAGTATTTT. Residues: CSVAGTQTGDTQYF.

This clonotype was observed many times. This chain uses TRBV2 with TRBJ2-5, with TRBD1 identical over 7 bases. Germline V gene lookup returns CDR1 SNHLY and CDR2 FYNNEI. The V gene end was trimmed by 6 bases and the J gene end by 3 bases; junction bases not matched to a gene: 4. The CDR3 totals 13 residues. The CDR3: CASSIQGKETQYF. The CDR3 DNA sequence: TGTGCCAGCAGCATACAGGGGAAAGAGACCCAGTACTTC.

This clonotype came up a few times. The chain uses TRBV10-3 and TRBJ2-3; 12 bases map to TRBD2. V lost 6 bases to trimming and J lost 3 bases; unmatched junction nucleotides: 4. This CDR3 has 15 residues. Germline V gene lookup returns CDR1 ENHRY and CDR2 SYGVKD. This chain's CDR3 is CAIRGLAGQTDTQYF. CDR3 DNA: TGTGCCATCAGAGGACTAGCGGGGCAGACAGATACGCAGTATTTT.

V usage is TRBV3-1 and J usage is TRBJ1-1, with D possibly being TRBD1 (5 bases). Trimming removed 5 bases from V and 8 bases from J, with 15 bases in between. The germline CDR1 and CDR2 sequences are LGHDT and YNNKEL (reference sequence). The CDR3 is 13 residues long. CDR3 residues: CASSTAGGVEAFF. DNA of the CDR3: TGTGCCAGCAGCACAGCGGGGGGAGTAGAAGCTTTCTTT.

The CDR3 protein is CASSPHGPSTQYF. The DNA for the CDR3 is TGTGCCAGCAGCCCCCATGGGCCCAGTACGCAGTATTTT. The chain recombines TRBV7-2 with TRBJ2-3; D unclear. With 5 bases removed from V and 8 bases from J, the gap between germline ends came to 14 bases. The CDR3 is 13 amino acids. Germline CDR1 is SGHTA and CDR2 is FQGNSA. Based on the CDR3 plus reference TRBV7-2 and TRBJ2-3, the full variable domain is GAGVSQSPSNKVTEKGKDVELRCDPISGHTALYWYRQSLGQGLEFLIYFQGNSAPDKSGLPSDRFSAERTGGSVSTLTIQRTQQEDSAVYLCASSPHGPSTQYFGPGTRLTVL.

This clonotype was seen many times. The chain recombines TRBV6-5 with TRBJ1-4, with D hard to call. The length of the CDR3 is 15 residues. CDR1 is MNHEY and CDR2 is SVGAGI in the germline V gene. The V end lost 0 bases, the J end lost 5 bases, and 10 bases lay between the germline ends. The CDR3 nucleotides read TGTGCCAGCAGTTACTCGGGATACCTAAATGAAAAACTGTTTTTT. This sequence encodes CASSYSGYLNEKLFF.

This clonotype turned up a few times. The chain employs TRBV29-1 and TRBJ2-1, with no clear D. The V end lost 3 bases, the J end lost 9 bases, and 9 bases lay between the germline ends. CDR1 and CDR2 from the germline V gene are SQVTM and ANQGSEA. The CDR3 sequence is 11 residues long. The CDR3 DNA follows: TGCAGCGTTGATTCTATAGTTGAGCAGTTCTTC. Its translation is CSVDSIVEQFF.

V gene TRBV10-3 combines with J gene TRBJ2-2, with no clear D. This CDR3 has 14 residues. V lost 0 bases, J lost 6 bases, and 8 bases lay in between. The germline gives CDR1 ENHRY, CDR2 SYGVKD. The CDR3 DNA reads TGTGCCATCAGTGAGTCCTGGGGTTCCGGGGAGCTGTTTTTT. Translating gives CAISESWGSGELFF.